What follows are 19 T cell receptor beta chains derived from one specimen sequenced in a study of blood T cells in healthy people across ages. Combining a sample-barcoded 5' primer with a J-beta primer mix, a second PCR ran for roughly 7 to 12 cycles. MiXCR, run by TCRdb on the 5' RACE reads, gives a single entry per CDR3 protein. The sample yields 700,000 to 950,000 distinct CDR3 sequences, 55% to 70% seen once. Sequenced sample: blood. These receptor sequences come from a man aged 25 to 40 in good health.

This chain joins TRBV3-1 and TRBJ2-1, with D possibly matching TRBD1 (5 bases). The CDR3 loop spans 14 amino acids. Trimming removed 1 base at V and 6 bases at J, with 10 bases between. Germline V gene sequence: CDR1 LGHDT, CDR2 YNNKEL (reference sequence). The DNA for the CDR3 is TGTGCCAGCAGCCAAGTTGACAGAAGCAATGAGCAGTTCTTC. It yields the protein CASSQVDRSNEQFF.

The V call is TRBV29-1, the J call TRBJ2-3; no clear D. The germline CDR1 and CDR2 sequences are SQVTM and ANQGSEA. Deletions cut 7 bases from V and 3 bases from J, with 14 bases between. The CDR3 length is 13 residues. The CDR3 DNA follows: TGCAGCGGTGGAATCGTGCTGACAGATACGCAGTATTTT. This codes for CSGGIVLTDTQYF.

The J gene is TRBJ2-4, the V gene TRBV6-2 or TRBV6-3; 10 nucleotides agree with TRBD1. The CDR3 loop spans 14 amino acids. Germline CDR1 reads MNHEY; CDR2 reads SVGEGT. The V segment lost 7 bases and the J segment 8 bases; nucleotides outside the gene matches: 8. CDR3 amino acids: CASIQRDRGHIQYF. The CDR3 DNA follows: TGTGCCAGCATTCAACGGGACAGGGGACACATTCAGTACTTC.

The chain recombines TRBV7-9 with TRBJ1-6; weak D call: TRBD1 (6 bases). Germline V CDR1 and CDR2: SEHNR, FQNEAQ (reference sequence). The CDR3 spans 15 residues. The ends were cut back, 2 bases at V and 5 bases at J, with 10 bases in the middle. The CDR3 bases are TGTGCCAGCAGCTTATCGGGGGCACATAATTCACCCCTCCACTTT. It encodes CASSLSGAHNSPLHF.

CDR3 residues: CASSQAPRPEQYF. DNA of the CDR3: TGTGCCAGCAGCCAAGCCCCACGACCTGAGCAGTACTTC. The gene calls are TRBV3-1 and TRBJ2-7; no reliable D call. The ends were cut back, 1 base at V and 7 bases at J, with 11 bases in the middle. The CDR3 extends over 13 amino acids. Germline V gene sequence: CDR1 LGHDT, CDR2 YNNKEL (reference sequence).

The rearrangement joins TRBV28 to TRBJ1-5; a weak D match, TRBD1 (5 bases). Trimming left V 8 bases short and J 8 bases short, with 19 bases between. The CDR3 length is 14 residues. In germline, CDR1 is MDHEN, CDR2 SYDVKM. Written as DNA, the CDR3 is TGTGCCAGCTTAGAGGGGCAAGTCGGGAAGCCCCAGCATTTT. Translated: CASLEGQVGKPQHF.

The rearrangement joins TRBV6-2 or TRBV6-3 to TRBJ2-7, with TRBD1 identical over 10 bases. CDR3 length equals 14 residues. The trim removed 10 bases at V and 0 bases at J, leaving 6 bases unmatched. Germline V gene lookup returns CDR1 MNHEY and CDR2 SVGEGT. The CDR3 here is CAIGQGEISYEQYF. The CDR3 DNA is TGTGCCATCGGACAGGGGGAAATCTCCTACGAGCAGTACTTC.

The chain recombines TRBV6-2 or TRBV6-3 with TRBJ2-6, with 7 bases that match TRBD1. Losses at the gene ends were 5 bases for V and 1 base for J; bases not matched to a gene: 14. The length of the CDR3 is 19 residues. Germline V gene sequence: CDR1 MNHEY, CDR2 SVGEGT. DNA for the CDR3: TGTGCCAGCAGTAACAACCCGGGACAGATCCTTTCTGGGGCCAACGTCCTGACTTTC. It translates to CASSNNPGQILSGANVLTF.

The rearrangement links TRBV29-1 to TRBJ2-1, with TRBD2 as a possible D gene (7 bases). From germline, CDR1 is SQVTM and CDR2 ANQGSEA. The ends were cut back, 5 bases at V and 16 bases at J, with 24 bases in the middle. The CDR3 spans 13 residues. CDR3 protein: CSVRPAGDTEAFF. CDR3 nucleotide sequence: TGCAGCGTTAGGCCCGCGGGGGACACTGAAGCTTTCTTC.

J is TRBJ2-2 and V is TRBV6-5; D is unresolved. There are 12 residues in the CDR3. Between the trimmed V and J ends, which lost 6 bases and 4 bases, there was a span of 6 bases. Germline V gives CDR1 MNHEY, CDR2 SVGAGI. Written as DNA, the CDR3 is TGTGCCAGCAGCACGGGCACCGGGGAGCTGTTTTTT. This encodes CASSTGTGELFF.

V is TRBV7-6 and J is TRBJ2-5; 7 nucleotides agree with TRBD2. With 5 bases clipped from V and 5 bases from J, the junction kept 8 bases outside the gene matches. The CDR3 has 14 amino acids. The germline CDR1 and CDR2 sequences are SGHVS and FNYEAQ. CDR3 sequence reads: CASSRTSSRETQYF. The CDR3 DNA sequence: TGTGCCAGCAGCCGGACTAGTTCGAGGGAGACCCAGTACTTC.

This chain uses TRBV25-1 with TRBJ1-2, with 8 bases identical to TRBD1. The J segment lost 5 bases and the V segment lost 0 bases, leaving 8 bases of the junction unmatched. CDR1 is MGHDK, CDR2 SYGVNS, per germline. This CDR3 region has 16 residues. CDR3: CASSEYGTGSTYGYTF. The CDR3 region has the DNA TGTGCCAGCAGTGAATATGGGACAGGTTCTACGTATGGCTACACCTTC.

V and J are TRBV12-3 or TRBV12-4 and TRBJ1-1; D call uncertain. This CDR3 contains 14 residues. V dropped 6 bases and J dropped 2 bases, with 13 bases sitting between them. Here the CDR3 reads CASSPGLINTEAFF. Here the CDR3 DNA reads TGTGCCAGCAGCCCGGGCCTTATCAACACTGAAGCTTTCTTT.

J is TRBJ2-3 and V is TRBV21-1; the listed D gene, TRBD1, was not tested against the DNA. TRBV21-1 is marked as a pseudogene. The CDR3 consists of 16 residues. The CDR3 loop is CAARAADYSSTDTQYF. Here the CDR3 DNA reads TGTGCCGCCCGGGCGGCGGACTACTCTAGCACAGATACGCAGTATTTT.

The V and J genes are TRBV24-1 and TRBJ2-3; no clear D gene. Per germline, CDR1 KGHDR and CDR2 SFDVKD. CDR3 length: 12 amino acids. Trimming shortened V by 12 bases and J by 1 base, and 10 bases separated the two germline ends. The CDR3 loop is CAGLGGTDTQYF. CDR3 sequence (DNA): TGTGCCGGGCTCGGAGGCACAGATACGCAGTATTTT.

The rearrangement links TRBV20-1 to TRBJ2-3, with 8 bases that match TRBD2. V dropped 3 bases and J dropped 3; count of bases not matched to a gene: 8. This CDR3 comprises 15 residues. The V gene's germline CDR1 is DFQATT and CDR2 SNEGSKA (reference sequence). CDR3 residues: CSASLGGGATDTQYF. Here the CDR3 DNA reads TGCAGTGCTAGCCTCGGGGGGGGAGCAACAGATACGCAGTATTTT.

The CDR3 DNA reads as TGTGCCAGCAGCCGAGACAGGATGAACACTGAAGCTTTCTTT. Its protein is CASSRDRMNTEAFF. V and J are TRBV3-1 and TRBJ1-1; perhaps TRBD1 as D (6 bases). V lost 4 bases and J lost 0, with 9 bases in between. This CDR3 spans 14 amino acids. Germline-derived CDR1 and CDR2 are LGHDT and YNNKEL (reference sequence). Together with reference TRBV3-1 and TRBJ1-1, the CDR3 gives the full variable domain: DTAVSQTPKYLVTQMGNDKSIKCEQNLGHDTMYWYKQDSKKFLKIMFSYNNKELIINETVPNRFSPKSPDKAHLNLHINSLELGDSAVYFCASSRDRMNTEAFFGQGTRLTVV.

The gene calls are TRBV5-1 and TRBJ1-2; no clear D. This CDR3 comprises 14 residues. Germline loops: CDR1 SGHRS, CDR2 YFSETQ. Trimming left V 4 bases short and J 0 bases short, with 10 bases between. For the CDR3, the DNA is TGCGCCAGCAGCCTCGCAGTATCTAACTATGGCTACACCTTC. Encoded protein: CASSLAVSNYGYTF.

V gene TRBV5-1 combines with J gene TRBJ1-2; 8 nucleotides match TRBD1. Germline V gives CDR1 SGHRS, CDR2 YFSETQ. After removal of 2 bases from V and 0 bases from J, the junction contained 6 bases not matched to a gene. The CDR3 extends over 16 amino acids. CDR3 bases: TGCGCCAGCAGCTTCTACCAGGGGGCGGCTAACTATGGCTACACCTTC. This gives the protein CASSFYQGAANYGYTF.